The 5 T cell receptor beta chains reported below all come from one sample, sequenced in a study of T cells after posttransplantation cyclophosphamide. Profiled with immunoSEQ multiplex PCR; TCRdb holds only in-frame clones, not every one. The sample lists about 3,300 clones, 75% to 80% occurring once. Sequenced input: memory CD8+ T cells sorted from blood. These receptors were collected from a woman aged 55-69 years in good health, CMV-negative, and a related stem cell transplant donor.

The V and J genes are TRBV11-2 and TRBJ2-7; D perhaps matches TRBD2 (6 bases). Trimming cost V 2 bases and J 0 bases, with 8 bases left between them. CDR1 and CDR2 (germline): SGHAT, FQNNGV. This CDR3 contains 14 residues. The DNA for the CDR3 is TGTGCCAGCAGCTTATTCGGGGGCTCCTACGAGCAGTACTTC. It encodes CASSLFGGSYEQYF.

The CDR3 DNA reads TGTGCTAGTATCAATTCAGGGGGACAGGGAGTCGCAGCTGAAGCTTTCTTT. Amino acids: CASINSGGQGVAAEAFF. This chain joins TRBV12-5 and TRBJ1-1; 9 bases agree with TRBD1. CDR3 length: 17 residues. In germline, CDR1 is LGHNT, CDR2 FRNRAP. V lost 8 bases to trimming and J lost 6 bases; unmatched junction nucleotides: 19.

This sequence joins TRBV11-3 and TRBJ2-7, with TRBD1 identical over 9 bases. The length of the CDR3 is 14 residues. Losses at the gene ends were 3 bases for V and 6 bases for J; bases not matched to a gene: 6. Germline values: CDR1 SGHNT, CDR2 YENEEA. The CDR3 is CASSFPGQGREQYF. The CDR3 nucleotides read TGTGCCAGCAGCTTCCCAGGACAGGGGCGCGAGCAGTACTTC.

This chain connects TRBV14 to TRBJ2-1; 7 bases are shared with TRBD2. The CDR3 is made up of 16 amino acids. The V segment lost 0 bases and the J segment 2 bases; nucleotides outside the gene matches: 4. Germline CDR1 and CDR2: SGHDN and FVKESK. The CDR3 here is CASSQETGGPYNEQFF. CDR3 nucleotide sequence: TGTGCCAGCAGCCAAGAAACGGGAGGCCCCTACAATGAGCAGTTCTTC. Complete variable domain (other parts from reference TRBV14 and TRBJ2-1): EAGVTQFPSHSVIEKGQTVTLRCDPISGHDNLYWYRRVMGKEIKFLLHFVKESKQDESGMPNNRFLAERTGGTYSTLKVQPAELEDSGVYFCASSQETGGPYNEQFFGPGTRLTVL.

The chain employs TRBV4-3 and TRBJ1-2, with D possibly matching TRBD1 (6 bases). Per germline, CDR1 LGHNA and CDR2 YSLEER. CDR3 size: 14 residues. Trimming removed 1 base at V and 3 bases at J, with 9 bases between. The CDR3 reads CASSQGGGDYGYTF. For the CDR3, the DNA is TGCGCCAGCAGCCAAGGAGGGGGGGACTATGGCTACACCTTC.